This entry lists 5 T cell receptor beta chains sequenced from one sample in a study of blood T cell repertoires in COVID-19. Clones were sequenced by immunoSEQ multiplex PCR, and TCRdb holds only the in-frame ones, with some missing. There are around 200,000 clones in the sample; around four fifths occur only once, and around 7% lies in the top ten. The sample was peripheral blood. The receptors were gathered from a woman in her 40s with COVID-19, enrolled during active disease.

A single count supports this clone. The chain recombines TRBV21-1 with TRBJ2-7; the D call in the table, TRBD2, was not verified against the DNA. TRBV21-1 is tagged as a pseudogene. The CDR3 contains 18 residues. The CDR3 loop reads CASSKSTSGGDASYEQYF. The CDR3 DNA reads TGTGCCAGCAGCAAATCGACTAGCGGGGGGGACGCCTCCTACGAGCAGTACTTC.

The chain has TRBV7-2 and TRBJ2-5, with TRBD1 matching over 8 bases. The CDR3 covers 14 residues. Germline CDR1 and CDR2: SGHTA and FQGNSA. V was clipped by 4 bases and J by 5 bases; unmatched bases: 6. The CDR3 region has the DNA TGTGCCAGCAGCTCCATGGACAGGGTGGAGACCCAGTACTTC. It yields the protein CASSSMDRVETQYF.

This CDR3 is CASRPTAAYEQYF. The CDR3 DNA sequence: TGCGCCAGCAGGCCGACAGCTGCCTACGAGCAGTACTTC. The V gene is TRBV5-1, the J gene TRBJ2-7; TRBD1 might be the D (5 bases). V was pared by 5 bases and J by 2 bases, with 11 bases between. Looked up from germline, CDR1 is SGHRS and CDR2 is YFSETQ. The CDR3 extends over 13 amino acids.

This chain connects TRBV5-1 to TRBJ1-3; D unresolved. CDR3 length: 15 residues. V gave up 7 bases and J gave up 2 bases, with 16 bases separating them. CDR1 SGHRS and CDR2 YFSETQ come from the germline V gene. The CDR3 nucleotides read TGCGCCAGCCGAAGGGATGGGAGTCCTGGAAACACCATATATTTT. Its translation: CASRRDGSPGNTIYF.

The V and J genes are TRBV19 and TRBJ1-2, with D unresolved. The V and J ends lost 2 bases and 5 bases respectively, with 6 bases between them. Germline V CDR1 and CDR2: LNHDA, SQIVND (reference sequence). This CDR3 has 12 residues. The DNA of the CDR3 is TGTGCCAGTAGTATAAATTCATATGGCTACACCTTC. Its protein product is CASSINSYGYTF.